This record concerns one T cell receptor beta chain sequence. These data belong to a study of shared T cell receptors in the human thymus. Clones were read by immunoSEQ multiplex PCR, and TCRdb kept only the in-frame ones, dropping some. The sample lists about 730,000 clones; roughly 85% were seen once. These data were also reused for a study on human thymus T cells. That source adds: Among the donors, all were healthy Finnish infants having corrective surgery for congenital heart defects. Thymus tissue for the work was resected from patients undergoing corrective heart surgery. Thymic and blood repertoires showed apparently biased V and J gene usage.

The clonotype comes from a girl less than two years old with a congenital heart defect. What was sequenced was thymocytes.

The CDR3 DNA reads TGTGCCAGCAGCTTAGTGGGGGGTCCGAAGGATGAGCAGTTCTTC. Its protein is CASSLVGGPKDEQFF. V gene TRBV11-2 combines with J gene TRBJ2-1; weak D call: TRBD2 (6 bases). This CDR3 is built from 15 residues. Germline values: CDR1 SGHAT, CDR2 FQNNGV. Between the trimmed V and J ends, which lost 1 base and 8 bases, there was a span of 15 bases.